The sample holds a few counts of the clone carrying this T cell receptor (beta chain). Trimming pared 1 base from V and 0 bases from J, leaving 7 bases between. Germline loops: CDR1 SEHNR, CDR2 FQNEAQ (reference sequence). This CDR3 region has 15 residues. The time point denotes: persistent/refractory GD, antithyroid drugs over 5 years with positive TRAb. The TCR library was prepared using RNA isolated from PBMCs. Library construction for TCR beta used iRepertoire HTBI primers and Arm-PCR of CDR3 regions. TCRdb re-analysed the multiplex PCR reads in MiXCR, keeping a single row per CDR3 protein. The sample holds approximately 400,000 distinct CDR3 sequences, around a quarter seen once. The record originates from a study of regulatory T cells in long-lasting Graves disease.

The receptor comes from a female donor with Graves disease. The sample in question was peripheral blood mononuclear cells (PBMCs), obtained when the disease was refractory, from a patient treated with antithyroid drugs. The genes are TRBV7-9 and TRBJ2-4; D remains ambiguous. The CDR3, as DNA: TGTGCCAGCAGCTTAGGACAAGAAGCCAAAAACATTCAGTACTTC. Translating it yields CASSLGQEAKNIQYF.